The 21 T cell receptor beta chains reported below all come from one sample, sequenced in a study of blood T cells in healthy people across ages. Next came a second PCR, run for about 7 to 12 cycles, which used a sample-barcoded 5' primer along with a J-beta primer mix. TCRdb independently ran MiXCR on the 5' RACE reads; one entry per CDR3 protein. Of about 1,000,000 distinct CDR3 sequences in the sample, 45% were seen once. Sequenced: blood. These receptors were collected from a woman aged 60 to 75 in good health.

Turning to this clonotype: A clone one base away is much larger, so this may be a read error. The gene calls are TRBV28 and TRBJ2-7, with TRBD2 matching over 10 bases. Germline V gene sequence: CDR1 MDHEN, CDR2 SYDVKM. Trimming took 5 bases from V and 3 from J; bases not matched to a gene: 4. The CDR3 runs 14 residues. CDR3 sequence reads: CASSVRLAGYEQYF. The CDR3 region has the DNA TGTGCCAGCAGTGTCCGACTAGCGGGCTACGAGCAGTACTTC.

CDR3 DNA sequence: TGTGCCAGCAGCCAAGATAGGGGGACAGGACGTAACTATGGCTACACCTTC. Its protein product is CASSQDRGTGRNYGYTF. V gene TRBV3-1 combines with J gene TRBJ1-2; 8 nucleotides match TRBD1. The CDR3 is 17 amino acids. Germline assignment: CDR1 LGHDT and CDR2 YNNKEL (reference sequence). After removal of 0 bases from V and 1 base from J, the junction contained 7 bases not matched to a gene.

Only one count was recorded for this clonotype. V is TRBV28 and J is TRBJ1-5; D gene unclear. CDR3 size: 12 residues. V lost 8 bases and J lost 2, with 7 bases in between. Germline CDR1 reads MDHEN; CDR2 reads SYDVKM. The CDR3 nucleotides are TGTGCCAGCGAAAGGGGCAATCAGCCCCAGCATTTT. This gives the protein CASERGNQPQHF.

This chain uses TRBV25-1 with TRBJ2-4; D uncertain. The germline V and J ends were trimmed by 8 bases and 1 base, with 12 bases remaining between them. The germline V gene encodes CDR1 MGHDK and CDR2 SYGVNS. The CDR3 totals 14 residues. The CDR3, as DNA: TGTGCCAGCCGAACGGCCGGGGCCAAAAACATTCAGTACTTC. Translation: CASRTAGAKNIQYF.

This chain joins TRBV6-1 and TRBJ1-4; 10 nucleotides match TRBD1. The CDR3 has 21 residues. V trimming: 4 bases; J trimming: 7 bases; junction bases outside the gene matches: 24. Germline CDR1 and CDR2: MNHNS and SASEGT. The DNA for the CDR3 is TGTGCCAGCAGTGCCTCACCCACGACAGGGGGCCTAAAGGTTGGTCGTGAAAAACTGTTTTTT. Translated: CASSASPTTGGLKVGREKLFF.

V is TRBV6-1 and J is TRBJ2-7; D is uncertain. Trimming took 4 bases from V and 6 from J, leaving 13 bases between them. CDR1 MNHNS and CDR2 SASEGT come from the germline V gene. This CDR3 contains 13 residues. The CDR3 DNA follows: TGTGCCAGCAGTGTGTCCGAAGCTCGCGAGCAGTACTTC. Translating it yields CASSVSEAREQYF.

The chain joins TRBV6-5 to TRBJ2-1, with 11 bases fitting TRBD2. V was pared by 7 bases and J by 8 bases, with 7 bases of the junction left unmatched. The CDR3 length is 14 residues. Germline V gives CDR1 MNHEY, CDR2 SVGAGI. The CDR3 loop is CASTLAGGSDEQFF. CDR3 bases: TGTGCCAGCACTTTAGCGGGAGGGTCGGATGAGCAGTTCTTC.

The V and J genes are TRBV4-1 and TRBJ2-3; 7 bases line up with TRBD1. This CDR3 has 15 amino acids. From germline, CDR1 is MGHRA and CDR2 YSYEKL. V lost 2 bases to trimming and J lost 2 bases; unmatched junction nucleotides: 4. This CDR3 is CASSQPDRPTDTQYF. CDR3 bases: TGCGCCAGCAGCCAACCGGACAGGCCCACAGATACGCAGTATTTT.

The chain carries TRBV27 and TRBJ2-7, with D unclear. This CDR3 has 15 amino acids. Germline V gives CDR1 MNHEY, CDR2 SMNVEV (reference sequence). Trimming cost V 3 bases and J 7 bases, with 19 bases left between them. In DNA, the CDR3 is TGTGCCAGCAGTTTCCTAGGATTACTTGACAATGAGCAGTACTTC. It specifies CASSFLGLLDNEQYF.

This clonotype was seen only a few times. The chain joins TRBV10-3 to TRBJ1-2; D remains unclear. Germline loops: CDR1 ENHRY, CDR2 SYGVKD. The CDR3 is 13 amino acids. V gave up 7 bases and J gave up 4 bases, with 13 bases separating them. CDR3 protein: CAITTDGLYGYTF. The CDR3 nucleotides read TGTGCCATCACCACGGACGGCCTCTATGGCTACACCTTC.

This rearrangement joins TRBV6-5 to TRBJ2-7, with 9 nucleotides matching TRBD2. This CDR3 has 15 residues. CDR1 and CDR2 (germline): MNHEY, SVGAGI. V shed 4 bases and J 8 bases; nucleotides not matched to a gene: 12. CDR3 DNA: TGTGCCAGCAGTTCCGTTAGCGGGAGTTTTGTTCAGCAGTACTTC. Its translation: CASSSVSGSFVQQYF.

This chain uses TRBV2 with TRBJ2-5; D perhaps matches TRBD2 (6 bases). Germline loops: CDR1 SNHLY, CDR2 FYNNEI. The CDR3 contains 12 residues. The V gene lost 8 bases and the J gene lost 5 bases, with 12 bases spanning the gap. The CDR3 DNA sequence: TGTGCCAGCGGGGGACTTACGGAGACCCAGTACTTC. Its translation: CASGGLTETQYF.

There are a few counts of this clonotype. The chain uses TRBV29-1 and TRBJ1-2, with TRBD1 identical over 10 bases. In germline, CDR1 is SQVTM, CDR2 ANQGSEA. V lost 6 bases, J lost 12 bases, and 4 bases stayed unmatched. This CDR3 has 10 residues. CDR3 residues: CSVLDRGNTF. The CDR3 DNA is TGCAGCGTCTTGGACAGGGGGAACACCTTC.

CDR3 in amino acids: CASSRRGLAGTFSYEQYF. For the CDR3, the DNA is TGTGCCAGCAGCCGAAGGGGACTAGCGGGAACTTTCTCCTACGAGCAGTACTTC. This chain uses TRBV21-1 with TRBJ2-7; TRBD2, as called in the table, went unchecked against the DNA. TRBV21-1 is classified as a pseudogene. CDR3 length: 18 amino acids.

The chain recombines TRBV27 with TRBJ2-5, with no clear D. The CDR3 loop spans 13 amino acids. The germline CDR1 and CDR2 sequences are MNHEY and SMNVEV (reference sequence). V dropped 6 bases and J dropped 5 bases, with 13 bases sitting between them. The CDR3: CASRELGSETQYF. As DNA, the CDR3 is TGTGCCAGCAGAGAGCTAGGGTCTGAGACCCAGTACTTC.

This chain uses TRBV4-2 with TRBJ2-7; 7 bases match TRBD2. CDR1 and CDR2 (germline): LGHNA, YNFKEQ. J was trimmed by 5 bases and V by 2 bases; bases with no gene match: 9. The CDR3 runs 15 residues. The CDR3 bases are TGTGCCAGCAGCCAACTTGCGGGAGCTCTCCACGAGCAGTACTTC. Translation gives CASSQLAGALHEQYF.

At least ten counts were recorded for this clonotype. This rearrangement joins TRBV7-2 to TRBJ1-2; possibly TRBD1 for D (6 bases). The CDR3 extends over 14 amino acids. With 5 bases removed from V and 8 bases from J, the gap between germline ends came to 18 bases. Per the germline V gene, CDR1 is SGHTA and CDR2 is FQGNSA. CDR3 region: CASSLEAQGQGYTF. For the CDR3, the DNA is TGTGCCAGCAGCCTAGAGGCACAGGGACAAGGCTACACCTTC.

The chain uses TRBV28 and TRBJ1-5, with D tentatively TRBD1 (5 bases). The V gene lost 2 bases and the J gene lost 6 bases, with 11 bases spanning the gap. The CDR3 totals 14 residues. The germline CDR1 and CDR2 sequences are MDHEN and SYDVKM. CDR3 loop: CASSLGTVAQPQHF. The CDR3 region has the DNA TGTGCCAGCAGTTTAGGGACGGTAGCTCAGCCCCAGCATTTT.

This clonotype was seen a single time. The chain links TRBV13 to TRBJ2-1; D ambiguous. Per germline, CDR1 PRHDT and CDR2 FYEKMQ (reference sequence). V shed 0 bases and J shed 8 bases, with 14 bases lying between them. There are 15 residues in the CDR3. For the CDR3, the DNA is TGTGCCAGCAGCTTAGGGCTAGATCTTTTTGATGAGCAGTTCTTC. Translating it yields CASSLGLDLFDEQFF.

The chain recombines TRBV12-3 or TRBV12-4 with TRBJ2-3; D tentatively fits TRBD1 or TRBD2 (5 bases each). Trimming left V 6 bases short and J 0 bases short, with 10 bases between. This CDR3 contains 14 residues. The CDR3 DNA is TGTGCCAGCAGGAGGGACCGGAGCACAGATACGCAGTATTTT. It codes for CASRRDRSTDTQYF.

The gene calls are TRBV20-1 and TRBJ2-7; TRBD2 matches 9 bases. Germline assignment: CDR1 DFQATT and CDR2 SNEGSKA (reference sequence). The CDR3 length is 13 residues. After removal of 4 bases from V and 4 bases from J, the junction contained 5 bases not matched to a gene. This chain's CDR3 is CSANSGSAYEQYF. As DNA, the CDR3 is TGCAGTGCTAATAGCGGGAGTGCGTACGAGCAGTACTTC.